This TCR beta chain came from a study of T cell responses to AZD1222 COVID-19 vaccine. General observations from the study: Rises in breadth and depth of Spike-specific TCRs came after two AZD1222 doses. There were repertoire samples only from the period after the peak T cell response. Seropositive AZD1222 recipients at baseline numbered only five or six.

V was clipped by 4 bases and J by 3 bases, with 13 bases between them. CDR3 length equals 14 residues. Germline CDR1 reads SGHRS; CDR2 reads YFSETQ. Comments on this clone: Its antigen is not known.

The assay was immunoSEQ multiplex PCR, and TCRdb's table has in-frame clones only and misses some. The data show about 200,000 clones, with roughly 92% seen just once and roughly 0.99% held by the top ten. This clonotype was obtained from an adult who received the AZD1222 COVID-19 vaccine. Sequenced here: peripheral blood, sampled 28 days after the second AZD1222 dose. The rearrangement joins TRBV5-1 to TRBJ2-5; tentatively, D is TRBD2 (5 bases). The CDR3: CASSLMRAEETQYF. The CDR3, as DNA: TGCGCCAGCAGCCTCATGAGGGCTGAAGAGACCCAGTACTTC.